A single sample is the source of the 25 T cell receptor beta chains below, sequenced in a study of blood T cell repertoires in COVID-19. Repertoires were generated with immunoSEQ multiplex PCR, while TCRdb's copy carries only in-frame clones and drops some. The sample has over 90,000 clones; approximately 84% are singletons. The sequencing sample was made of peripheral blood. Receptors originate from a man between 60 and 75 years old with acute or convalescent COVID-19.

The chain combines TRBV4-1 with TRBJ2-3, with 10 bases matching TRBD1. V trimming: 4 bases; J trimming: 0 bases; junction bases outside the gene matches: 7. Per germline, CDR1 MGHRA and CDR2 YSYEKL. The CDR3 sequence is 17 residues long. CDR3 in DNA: TGCGCCAGCAGCCGAGACCGGACAGGGGGGAGCACAGATACGCAGTATTTT. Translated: CASSRDRTGGSTDTQYF.

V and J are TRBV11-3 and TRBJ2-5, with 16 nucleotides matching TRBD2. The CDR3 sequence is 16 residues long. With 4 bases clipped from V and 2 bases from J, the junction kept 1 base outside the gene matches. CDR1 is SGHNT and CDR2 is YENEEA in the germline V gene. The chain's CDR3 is CASSSGLAGGQETQYF. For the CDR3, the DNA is TGTGCCAGCAGCTCGGGACTAGCGGGGGGGCAAGAGACCCAGTACTTC.

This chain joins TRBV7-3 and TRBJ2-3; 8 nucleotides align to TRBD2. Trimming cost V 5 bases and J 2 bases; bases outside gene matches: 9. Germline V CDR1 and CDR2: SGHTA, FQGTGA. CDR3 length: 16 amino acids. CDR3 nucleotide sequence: TGTGCCAGCAGCCCGAGACTAGCGACTAACACAGATACGCAGTATTTT. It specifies CASSPRLATNTDTQYF.

The chain's CDR3 is CASSLGDRAYEQYF. The DNA of the CDR3 is TGTGCCAGCAGCTTGGGTGACCGGGCCTACGAGCAGTACTTC. The chain combines TRBV5-6 with TRBJ2-7, with D unresolved. V shed 0 bases and J shed 2 bases, with 9 bases lying between them. The CDR3 is made up of 14 amino acids. Germline-derived CDR1 and CDR2 are SGHDT and YYEEEE.

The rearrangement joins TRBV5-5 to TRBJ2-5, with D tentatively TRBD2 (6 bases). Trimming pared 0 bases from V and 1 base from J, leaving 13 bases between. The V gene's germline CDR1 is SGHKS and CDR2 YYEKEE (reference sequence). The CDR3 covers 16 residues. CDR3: CASSLALAEIQETQYF. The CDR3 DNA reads TGTGCCAGCAGCTTGGCCTTAGCGGAGATCCAAGAGACCCAGTACTTC.

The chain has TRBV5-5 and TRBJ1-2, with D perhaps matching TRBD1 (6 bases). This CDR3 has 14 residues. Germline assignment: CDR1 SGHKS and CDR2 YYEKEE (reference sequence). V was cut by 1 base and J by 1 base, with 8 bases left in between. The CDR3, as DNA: TGTGCCAGCAGCTTGCGAGGGGGTAACTATGGCTACACCTTC. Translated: CASSLRGGNYGYTF.

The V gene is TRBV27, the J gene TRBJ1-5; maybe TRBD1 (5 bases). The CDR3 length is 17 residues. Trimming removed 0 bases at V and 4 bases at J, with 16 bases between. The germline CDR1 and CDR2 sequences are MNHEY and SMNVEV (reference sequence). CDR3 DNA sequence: TGTGCCAGCAGTTTATCACGGCCCGGGGGGGGGAATCAGCCCCAGCATTTT. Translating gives CASSLSRPGGGNQPQHF.

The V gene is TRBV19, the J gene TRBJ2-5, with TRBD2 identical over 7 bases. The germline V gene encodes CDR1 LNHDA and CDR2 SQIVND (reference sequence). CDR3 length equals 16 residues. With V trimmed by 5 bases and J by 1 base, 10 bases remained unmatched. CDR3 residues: CASSLSGAGLQETQYF. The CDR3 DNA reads TGTGCCAGTAGTCTTAGCGGAGCGGGACTCCAAGAGACCCAGTACTTC.

This CDR3 is CASSPRAQGAEYEQYF. CDR3 DNA: TGCGCCAGCAGCCCAAGGGCTCAGGGGGCGGAGTACGAGCAGTACTTC. The V call is TRBV4-3, the J call TRBJ2-7, with 8 bases identical to TRBD1. Germline trimming cut 4 bases from V and 4 bases from J; bases unmatched to any gene: 12. Germline values: CDR1 LGHNA, CDR2 YSLEER. This CDR3 is built from 16 residues.

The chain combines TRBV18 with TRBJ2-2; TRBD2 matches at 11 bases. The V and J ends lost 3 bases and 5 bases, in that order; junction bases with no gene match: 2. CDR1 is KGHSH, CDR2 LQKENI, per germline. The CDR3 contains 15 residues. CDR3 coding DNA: TGTGCCAGCTCACCGGCTAGCGGGAGGACCGGGGAGCTGTTTTTT. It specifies CASSPASGRTGELFF.

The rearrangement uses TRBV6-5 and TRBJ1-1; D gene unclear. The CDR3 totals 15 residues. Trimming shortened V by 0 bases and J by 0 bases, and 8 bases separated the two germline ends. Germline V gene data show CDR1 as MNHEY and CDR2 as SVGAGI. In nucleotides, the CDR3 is TGTGCCAGCAGTTACTCGAGCTTTATGAACACTGAAGCTTTCTTT. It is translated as CASSYSSFMNTEAFF.

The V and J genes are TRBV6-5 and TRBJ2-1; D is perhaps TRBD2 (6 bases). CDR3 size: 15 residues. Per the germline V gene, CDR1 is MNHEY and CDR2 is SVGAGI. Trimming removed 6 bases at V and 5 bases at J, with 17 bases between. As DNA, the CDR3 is TGTGCCAGCAGCTTGTGGGGGGAGGAAGACAATGAGCAGTTCTTC. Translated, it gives CASSLWGEEDNEQFF.

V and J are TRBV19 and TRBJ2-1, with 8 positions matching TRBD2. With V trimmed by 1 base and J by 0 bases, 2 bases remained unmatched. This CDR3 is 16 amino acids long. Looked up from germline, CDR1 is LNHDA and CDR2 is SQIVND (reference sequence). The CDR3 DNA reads TGTGCCAGTAGTATAGGGAGCGGGAGCTCCTACAATGAGCAGTTCTTC. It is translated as CASSIGSGSSYNEQFF.

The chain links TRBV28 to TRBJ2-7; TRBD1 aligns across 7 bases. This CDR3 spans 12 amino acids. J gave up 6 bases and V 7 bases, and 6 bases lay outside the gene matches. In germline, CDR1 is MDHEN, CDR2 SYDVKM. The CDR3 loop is CASNLQGFEQYF. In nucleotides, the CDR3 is TGTGCCAGCAACTTACAGGGGTTCGAGCAGTACTTC.

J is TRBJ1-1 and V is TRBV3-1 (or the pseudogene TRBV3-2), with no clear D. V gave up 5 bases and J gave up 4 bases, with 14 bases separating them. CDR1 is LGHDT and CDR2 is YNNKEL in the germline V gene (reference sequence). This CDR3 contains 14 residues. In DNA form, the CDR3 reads TGTGCCAGCAGCGATCTAGGCGCGGGCACTGAAGCTTTCTTT. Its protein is CASSDLGAGTEAFF.

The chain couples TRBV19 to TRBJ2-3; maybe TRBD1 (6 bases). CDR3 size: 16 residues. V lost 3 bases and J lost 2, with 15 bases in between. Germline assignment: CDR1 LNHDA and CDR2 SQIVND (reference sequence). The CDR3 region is CASSIGYRVDTDTQYF. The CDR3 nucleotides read TGTGCCAGTAGTATCGGCTACAGGGTAGACACAGATACGCAGTATTTT.

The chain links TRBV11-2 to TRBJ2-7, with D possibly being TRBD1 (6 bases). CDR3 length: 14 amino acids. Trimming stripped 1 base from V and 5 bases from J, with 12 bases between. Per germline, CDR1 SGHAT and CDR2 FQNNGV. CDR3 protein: CASSLAPGVDEQYF. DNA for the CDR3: TGTGCCAGCAGCTTAGCGCCAGGGGTAGACGAGCAGTACTTC.

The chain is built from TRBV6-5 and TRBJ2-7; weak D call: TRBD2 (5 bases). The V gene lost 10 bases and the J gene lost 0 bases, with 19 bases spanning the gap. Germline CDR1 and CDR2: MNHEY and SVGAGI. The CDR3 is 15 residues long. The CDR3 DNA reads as TGTGCCACCCAGAGGGCCCCATACAGCTCCTACGAGCAGTACTTC. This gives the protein CATQRAPYSSYEQYF.

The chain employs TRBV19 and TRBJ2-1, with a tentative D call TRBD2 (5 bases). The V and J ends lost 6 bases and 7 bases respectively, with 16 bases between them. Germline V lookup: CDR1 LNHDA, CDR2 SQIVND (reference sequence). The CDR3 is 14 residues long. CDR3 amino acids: CASRSRLRENEQFF. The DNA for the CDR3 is TGTGCCAGTAGGTCTCGGCTTCGGGAAAATGAGCAGTTCTTC.

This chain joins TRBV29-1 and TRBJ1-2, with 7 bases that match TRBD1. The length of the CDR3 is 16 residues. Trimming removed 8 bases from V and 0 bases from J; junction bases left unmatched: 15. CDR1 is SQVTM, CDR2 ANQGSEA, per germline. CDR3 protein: CSFYPGTGDTNYGYTF. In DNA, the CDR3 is TGCAGCTTCTATCCGGGAACAGGGGACACTAACTATGGCTACACCTTC.

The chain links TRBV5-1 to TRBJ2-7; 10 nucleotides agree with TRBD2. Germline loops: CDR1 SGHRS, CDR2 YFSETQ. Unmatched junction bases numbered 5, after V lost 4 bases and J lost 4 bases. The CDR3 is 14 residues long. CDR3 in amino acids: CASSPLAGGYEQYF. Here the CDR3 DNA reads TGCGCCAGCAGCCCATTAGCGGGAGGTTACGAGCAGTACTTC.

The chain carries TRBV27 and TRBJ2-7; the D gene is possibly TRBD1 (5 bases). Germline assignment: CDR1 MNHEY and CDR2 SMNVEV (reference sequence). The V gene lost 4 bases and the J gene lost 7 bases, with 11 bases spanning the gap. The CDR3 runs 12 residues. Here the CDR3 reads CASSWPGQEQYF. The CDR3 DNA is TGTGCCAGCAGTTGGCCAGGACAAGAGCAGTACTTC.

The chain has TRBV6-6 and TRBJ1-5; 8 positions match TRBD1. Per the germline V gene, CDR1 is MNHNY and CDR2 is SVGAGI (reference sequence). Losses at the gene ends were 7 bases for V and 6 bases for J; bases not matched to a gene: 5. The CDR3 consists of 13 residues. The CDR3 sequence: CASTRQGSQPQHF. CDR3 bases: TGTGCCAGCACCCGACAGGGGAGTCAGCCCCAGCATTTT.

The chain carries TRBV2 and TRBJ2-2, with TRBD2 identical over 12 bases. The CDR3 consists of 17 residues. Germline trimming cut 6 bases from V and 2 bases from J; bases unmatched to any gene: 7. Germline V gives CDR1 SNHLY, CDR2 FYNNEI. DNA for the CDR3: TGTGCCAGCAGACGGACTAGCGGGATCCGAAACACCGGGGAGCTGTTTTTT. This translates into CASRRTSGIRNTGELFF.

The CDR3 loop reads CASSPQGSPYEQYF. DNA of the CDR3: TGTGCCAGCAGCCCACAGGGGAGCCCCTACGAGCAGTACTTC. The chain combines TRBV7-9 with TRBJ2-7; 7 bases map to TRBD1. Germline-derived CDR1 and CDR2 are SEHNR and FQNEAQ (reference sequence). V trimming: 5 bases; J trimming: 2 bases; junction bases outside the gene matches: 6. This CDR3 comprises 14 residues.